This is a list of T cell receptor beta chains from one sample in a study of graft-versus-host responses after intestinal transplantation. Sequencing was performed with immunoSEQ multiplex PCR; in TCRdb, only in-frame clones are kept and a portion is missing. In the table there are 5,500 to 6,500 clones, 22% of which are singletons. The material sequenced was alloreactive CD4+ T cells from a mixed lymphocyte reaction culture, taken before transplantation. The receptors were gathered from a human patient who was an organ donor for intestinal transplantation. Each CDR3 is given with its conserved first and last residue. A D gene is named only where the DNA matches it firmly. Rows give clone size only sometimes, using once, few, many, or a class for an expanded clone.

TRBV2	TRBJ2-7	large	NA	CASSGVALWEQYF	TGTGCCAGCAGTGGAGTAGCTCTCTGGGAGCAGTACTTC
TRBV18	TRBJ2-3	few	NA	CASSPKDTQYF	TGTGCCAGCTCACCAAAAGATACGCAGTATTTT
TRBV7-4	TRBJ2-7	NA	TRBD1	CASSATGGFYEQYF	TGTGCCAGCAGCGCGACAGGGGGCTTCTACGAGCAGTACTTC
TRBV20-1	TRBJ2-1	NA	NA	CSASKLNEQFF	TGCAGTGCTAGTAAACTTAATGAGCAGTTCTTC
TRBV7-2	TRBJ1-2	NA	NA	CASSLGAAYYGYTF	TGTGCCAGCAGCTTAGGTGCAGCCTACTATGGCTACACCTTC
TRBV7-3	TRBJ1-2	NA	TRBD1	CASSSPYGQGRGYTF	TGTGCCAGCAGCTCACCCTACGGACAGGGGCGAGGCTACACCTTC
TRBV6-6	TRBJ1-2	NA	NA	CASSYGYTEAYGYTF	TGTGCCAGCAGTTATGGGTATACCGAGGCCTATGGCTACACCTTC
TRBV19	TRBJ1-2	NA	TRBD1	CASSIGTGDRYGYTF	TGTGCCAGTAGTATCGGGACAGGGGACCGCTATGGCTACACCTTC
TRBV11-3	TRBJ2-3	NA	NA	CASSIGHGLTDTQYF	TGTGCCAGCAGTATTGGACACGGACTCACAGATACGCAGTATTTT
TRBV18	TRBJ1-5	NA	NA	CASSPGGNQPQHF	TGTGCCAGCTCACCAGGGGGCAATCAGCCCCAGCATTTT
TRBV7-9	TRBJ1-5	few	NA	CASSLDRVQPQHF	TGTGCCAGCAGCTTAGACCGGGTTCAGCCCCAGCATTTT
TRBV7-2	TRBJ1-1	NA	TRBD1	CASSLQTGGWTEAFF	TGTGCCAGCAGCTTACAGACAGGGGGCTGGACTGAAGCTTTCTTT
TRBV5-1	TRBJ1-5	medium-sized	NA	CASSFAGAGQPQHF	TGCGCCAGCAGCTTCGCAGGGGCGGGTCAGCCCCAGCATTTT
TRBV15	TRBJ2-7	NA	TRBD1	CATSRAPTGIYEQYF	TGTGCCACCAGCAGAGCCCCGACAGGGATTTACGAGCAGTACTTC
TRBV10-3	TRBJ2-7	NA	TRBD2	CASSETSGGFYEQYF	TGTGCCAGCAGCGAAACTAGCGGGGGCTTCTACGAGCAGTACTTC
TRBV11-2	TRBJ2-7	NA	TRBD2	CASSPRTGGARSYEQYF	TGTGCCAGCAGCCCGCGCACCGGGGGGGCCAGATCCTACGAGCAGTACTTC
TRBV18	TRBJ1-2	NA	TRBD1	CASSHRQGPNYGYTF	TGTGCCAGCTCACACCGACAGGGGCCTAACTATGGCTACACCTTC
TRBV7-8	TRBJ2-7	NA	TRBD1	CASSTRTGSYEQYF	TGTGCCAGCAGCACCCGGACAGGTTCCTACGAGCAGTACTTC
TRBV4-1	TRBJ2-3	few	TRBD2	CASSQVGGGVTDTQYF	TGCGCCAGCAGCCAAGTCGGCGGGGGAGTCACAGATACGCAGTATTTT
TRBV5-1	TRBJ2-1	NA	TRBD2	CASIPIAGGLYEQFF	TGCGCCAGCATTCCCATAGCGGGGGGGCTCTATGAGCAGTTCTTC
TRBV7-8	TRBJ2-2	NA	NA	CASSRDTAGELFF	TGTGCCAGCAGCCGCGACACTGCCGGGGAGCTGTTTTTT
TRBV5-8	TRBJ1-5	medium-sized	NA	CASSWTVYSNQPQHF	TGTGCCAGCAGCTGGACAGTATATAGCAATCAGCCCCAGCATTTT
TRBV19	TRBJ2-2	NA	TRBD2	CASSITRGGWDTGELFF	TGTGCCAGTAGTATAACGCGGGGGGGCTGGGACACCGGGGAGCTGTTTTTT
TRBV6-5	TRBJ2-1	NA	NA	CASSYTTSPEQFF	TGTGCCAGCAGTTACACCACCTCTCCGGAGCAGTTCTTC
TRBV19	TRBJ1-1	few	NA	CASSIVIRKGTEAFF	TGTGCCAGTAGTATTGTTATACGAAAAGGGACTGAAGCTTTCTTT
TRBV4-3	TRBJ1-5	NA	NA	CASSPDGAATPQHF	TGCGCCAGCAGCCCCGACGGAGCGGCGACACCCCAGCATTTT
TRBV27	TRBJ1-2	few	TRBD1	CASSPFSMPGQGSYFNYGYTF	TGTGCCAGCAGCCCTTTTTCCATGCCGGGACAGGGTTCCTACTTTAACTATGGCTACACCTTC
TRBV11-3	TRBJ2-5	few	NA	CASSFNRDLMQYF	TGTGCCAGCAGCTTCAACAGGGATCTTATGCAGTACTTC
TRBV4-1	TRBJ1-6	NA	TRBD1	CASSQAYGTGVSPLHF	TGCGCCAGCAGCCAAGCTTATGGGACAGGGGTTTCACCCCTCCACTTT
TRBV5-6	TRBJ1-2	NA	TRBD1	CASSPGQGGYGYTF	TGTGCCAGCAGCCCGGGACAGGGAGGCTATGGCTACACCTTC
TRBV6-1	TRBJ2-1	NA	TRBD1	CASSERDRGKNEQFF	TGTGCCAGCAGTGAAAGGGACAGGGGCAAGAATGAGCAGTTCTTC
TRBV2	TRBJ1-6	NA	NA	CGSRDEAAYNSPLHF	TGTGGCAGCAGAGATGAGGCTGCCTATAATTCACCCCTCCACTTT
TRBV18	TRBJ1-2	NA	TRBD1	CASSNLGDSLYGYTF	TGTGCCAGCTCGAACCTGGGGGACAGCCTCTATGGCTACACCTTC
TRBV6-5	TRBJ1-3	few	NA	CASRPFSGNTIYF	TGTGCCAGCAGACCTTTCTCTGGAAACACCATATATTTT
TRBV14	TRBJ2-7	NA	NA	CASSQSLIEQYF	TGTGCCAGCAGCCAGAGCCTAATCGAGCAGTACTTC
TRBV4-2	TRBJ1-5	NA	NA	CASSQDARIHQPQHF	TGTGCCAGCAGCCAAGATGCCAGGATTCATCAGCCCCAGCATTTT
TRBV19	TRBJ1-2	medium-sized	NA	CASRSDGNYGYTF	TGTGCCAGTAGATCGGACGGTAACTATGGCTACACCTTC
TRBV6-5	TRBJ1-2	few	TRBD1	CASRKTGFGGYTF	TGTGCCAGCAGAAAGACAGGGTTTGGTGGCTACACCTTC
TRBV7-2	TRBJ2-7	NA	NA	CASSLAGVAWEQYF	TGTGCCAGCAGCTTAGCGGGGGTTGCCTGGGAGCAGTACTTC
TRBV19	TRBJ1-5	few	TRBD1	CASSRDRGIGNQPQHF	TGTGCCAGTAGTAGAGACAGGGGGATCGGCAATCAGCCCCAGCATTTT
TRBV5-1	TRBJ1-2	medium-sized	TRBD1	CASSLGGGGYTF	TGCGCCAGCAGCTTAGGGGGCGGCGGCTACACCTTC
TRBV4-3	TRBJ1-5	medium-sized	NA	CASSQEWSNQPQHF	TGCGCCAGCAGCCAAGAATGGTCCAATCAGCCCCAGCATTTT
TRBV2	TRBJ2-2	few	TRBD1	CASSEWDRGLDTGELFF	TGTGCCAGCAGTGAATGGGACAGGGGTTTGGACACCGGGGAGCTGTTTTTT
TRBV7-2	TRBJ2-3	NA	NA	CASSLRVGPPQEAQYF	TGTGCCAGCAGCTTAAGGGTTGGACCACCCCAGGAAGCGCAGTATTTT
TRBV6-9	TRBJ2-2	NA	NA	CASTRLFTGELFF	TGTGCCAGCACCAGACTATTTACCGGGGAGCTGTTTTTT
TRBV7-9	TRBJ2-5	NA	TRBD2	CASSFILASGGAQETQYF	TGTGCCAGCAGCTTTATTTTAGCGAGCGGGGGGGCTCAAGAGACCCAGTACTTC
TRBV6-8	TRBJ2-1	few	NA	CASIRDGLYNEQFF	TGTGCCAGCATTAGGGACGGCCTCTACAATGAGCAGTTCTTC
TRBV11-2	TRBJ1-1	few	NA	CASSLGRGAIEAFF	TGTGCCAGCAGCTTAGGAAGGGGGGCCATTGAAGCTTTCTTT